This TCR beta chain was obtained from a study of control samples from healthy donors and cancer patients. Germline V gives CDR1 KGHDR, CDR2 SFDVKD. The CDR3 totals 12 residues. Trimming took 6 bases from V and 2 from J, leaving 6 bases between them. Repertoires were generated with immunoSEQ multiplex PCR, while TCRdb's copy carries only in-frame clones and drops some. The sample shows fewer than 95,000 clones, 85% to 90% of them seen only once. Sequenced sample: blood. The chain recombines TRBV24-1 with TRBJ1-2; weak D call: TRBD1 (5 bases). This sequence was found in a woman in her thirties or forties in good health. CDR3 region: CATSPGNYGYTF. The CDR3 DNA reads as TGTGCCACCAGTCCAGGGAACTATGGCTACACCTTC.